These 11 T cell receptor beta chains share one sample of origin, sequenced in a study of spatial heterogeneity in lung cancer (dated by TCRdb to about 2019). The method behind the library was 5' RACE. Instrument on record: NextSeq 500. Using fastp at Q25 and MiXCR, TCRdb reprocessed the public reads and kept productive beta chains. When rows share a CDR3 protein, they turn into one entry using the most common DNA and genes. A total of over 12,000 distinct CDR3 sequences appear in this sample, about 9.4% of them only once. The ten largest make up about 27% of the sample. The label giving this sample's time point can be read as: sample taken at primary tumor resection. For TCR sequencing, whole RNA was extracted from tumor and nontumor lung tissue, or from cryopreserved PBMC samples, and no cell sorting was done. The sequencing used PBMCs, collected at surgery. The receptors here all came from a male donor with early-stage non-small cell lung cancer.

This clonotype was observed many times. The CDR3 nucleotides are TGTGCCAGCAGTGGGGGCCCCAGGGGGCAGGGGAATGAGCAGTTCTTC. Protein: CASSGGPRGQGNEQFF. The gene calls are TRBV27 and TRBJ2-1, with 8 bases identical to TRBD1. V dropped 5 bases and J dropped 7; count of bases not matched to a gene: 13. Germline V gene sequence: CDR1 MNHEY, CDR2 SMNVEV (reference sequence). The CDR3 is made up of 16 amino acids.

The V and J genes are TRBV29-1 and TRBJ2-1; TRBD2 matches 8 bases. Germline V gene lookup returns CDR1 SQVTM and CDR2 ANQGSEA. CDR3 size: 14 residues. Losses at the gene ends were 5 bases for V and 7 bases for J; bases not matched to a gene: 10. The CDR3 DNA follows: TGCAGCGTTCTCCACTCGAGCGGGAGTAATGAGCAGTTCTTC. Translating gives CSVLHSSGSNEQFF.

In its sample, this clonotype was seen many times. The chain's CDR3 is CASSPGQGNTGELFF. The CDR3 nucleotides are TGTGCCAGCAGCCCAGGACAGGGCAACACCGGGGAGCTGTTTTTT. The J gene is TRBJ2-2, the V gene TRBV5-5; 8 positions agree with TRBD1. V was pared by 4 bases and J by 2 bases, with 4 bases of the junction left unmatched. The CDR3 contains 15 residues. Germline-derived CDR1 and CDR2 are SGHKS and YYEKEE (reference sequence).

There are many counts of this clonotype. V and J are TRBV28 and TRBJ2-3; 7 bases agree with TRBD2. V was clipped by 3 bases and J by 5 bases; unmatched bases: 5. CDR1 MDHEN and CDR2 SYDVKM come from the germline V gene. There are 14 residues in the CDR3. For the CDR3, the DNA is TGTGCCAGCAGTTTCGGCGGGAGCCGAGATACGCAGTATTTT. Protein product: CASSFGGSRDTQYF.

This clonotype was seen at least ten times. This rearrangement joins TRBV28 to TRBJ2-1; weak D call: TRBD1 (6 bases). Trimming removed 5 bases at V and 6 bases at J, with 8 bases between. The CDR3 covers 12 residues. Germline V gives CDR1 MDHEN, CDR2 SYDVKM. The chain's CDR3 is CASSPGVNEQFF. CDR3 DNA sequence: TGTGCCAGCAGTCCAGGGGTCAATGAGCAGTTCTTC.

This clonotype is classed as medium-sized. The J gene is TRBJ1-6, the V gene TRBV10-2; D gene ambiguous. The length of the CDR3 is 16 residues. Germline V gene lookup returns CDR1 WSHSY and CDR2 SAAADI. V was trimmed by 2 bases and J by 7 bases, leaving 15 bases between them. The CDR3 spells CASSEPHPEGNSPLHF. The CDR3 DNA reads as TGCGCCAGCAGTGAGCCCCACCCGGAGGGCAATTCACCCCTCCACTTT.

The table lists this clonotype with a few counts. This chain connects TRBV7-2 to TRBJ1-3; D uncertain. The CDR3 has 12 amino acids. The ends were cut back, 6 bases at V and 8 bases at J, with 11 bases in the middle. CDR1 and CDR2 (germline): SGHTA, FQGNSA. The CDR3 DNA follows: TGTGCCAGCAGTAAAATAGGAGACACCATATATTTT. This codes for CASSKIGDTIYF. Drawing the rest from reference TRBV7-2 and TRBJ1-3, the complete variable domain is GAGVSQSPSNKVTEKGKDVELRCDPISGHTALYWYRQSLGQGLEFLIYFQGNSAPDKSGLPSDRFSAERTGGSVSTLTIQRTQQEDSAVYLCASSKIGDTIYFGEGSWLTVV.

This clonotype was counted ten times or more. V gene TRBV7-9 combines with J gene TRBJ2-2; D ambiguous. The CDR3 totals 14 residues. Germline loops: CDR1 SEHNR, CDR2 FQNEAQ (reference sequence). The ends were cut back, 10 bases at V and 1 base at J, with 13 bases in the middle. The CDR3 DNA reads TGTGCCAACCTCCCGGCAGGGAACACCGGGGAGCTGTTTTTT. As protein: CANLPAGNTGELFF.

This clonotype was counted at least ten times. CDR3 amino acids: CASSSRTSHTDTQYF. The CDR3 coding sequence is TGTGCCAGCAGCTCCCGGACTAGTCACACAGATACGCAGTATTTT. This chain connects TRBV5-4 to TRBJ2-3, with 7 bases that match TRBD2. CDR3 length: 15 residues. Germline V gene lookup returns CDR1 SGHNT and CDR2 YYREEE (reference sequence). V lost 3 bases and J lost 2; bases outside the gene matches: 6.

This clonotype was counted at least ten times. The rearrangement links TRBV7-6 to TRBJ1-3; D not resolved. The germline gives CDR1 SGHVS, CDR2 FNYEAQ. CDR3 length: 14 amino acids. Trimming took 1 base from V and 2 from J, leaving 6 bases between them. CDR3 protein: CASSLGTPGNTIYF. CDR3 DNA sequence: TGTGCCAGCAGCTTAGGGACGCCTGGAAACACCATATATTTT.

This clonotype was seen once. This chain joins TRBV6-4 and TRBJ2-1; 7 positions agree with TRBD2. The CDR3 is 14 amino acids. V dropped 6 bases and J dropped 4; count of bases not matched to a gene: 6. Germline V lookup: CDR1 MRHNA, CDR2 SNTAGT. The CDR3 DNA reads TGTGCCAGCAGCGCTAGCGGCACTTACAATGAGCAGTTCTTC. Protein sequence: CASSASGTYNEQFF.